These T cell receptor beta chains were read from a single sample in a study of cytomegalovirus exposure and HLA in healthy donors. The protocol was immunoSEQ multiplex PCR, while the TCRdb copy is restricted to in-frame clones and leaves out a portion. Among about 170,000 clones, around three quarters were seen once, and the ten largest hold 2% to 2.5%. Sequencing was performed on PBMCs. The receptors here all came from a woman younger than 45 in good health and CMV-seropositive. CDR3s include the opening cysteine and the closing phenylalanine or tryptophan. The order of the fields is CDR3 length, clone size, D gene, J gene, V gene, CDR3 protein, CDR3 DNA. D genes are given only for firm matches. A clone size is listed for some rows: how often the clone was seen (once, few, many), or a class if it is expanded.

>14|once|TRBD1|TRBJ1-5|TRBV18
CASSTGTGNQPQHF
TGTGCCAGCTCAACGGGGACAGGGAATCAGCCCCAGCATTTT
>15|.|TRBD1|TRBJ1-2|TRBV9
CASSVAGTGSYGYTF
TGTGCCAGCAGCGTAGCAGGGACAGGGAGCTATGGCTACACCTTC
>15|.|TRBD2|TRBJ2-3|TRBV15
CATSNGGSSTDTQYF
TGTGCCACCAGCAATGGCGGGAGCAGCACAGATACGCAGTATTTT
>13|once|.|TRBJ1-1|TRBV7-2
CASSLGQSTEAFF
TGTGCCAGCAGCTTAGGACAAAGCACTGAAGCTTTCTTT
>13|.|TRBD1|TRBJ1-5|TRBV6-5
CASSRQGRQPQHF
TGTGCCAGCAGCCGACAGGGCCGGCAGCCCCAGCATTTT
>15|.|.|TRBJ1-2|TRBV4-3
CASSQVRGADYGYTF
TGCGCCAGCAGCCAAGTTCGGGGGGCGGACTATGGCTACACCTTC
>13|.|.|TRBJ1-4|TRBV7-2
CASSFRPLEKLFF
TGTGCCAGCAGCTTCCGTCCTCTTGAAAAACTGTTTTTT
>13|.|TRBD2|TRBJ2-5|TRBV10-3
CASGTSGRKTQYF
TGTGCCTCCGGGACTAGCGGGAGAAAGACCCAGTACTTC
>16|.|TRBD1|TRBJ1-3|TRBV18
CASSPLSTGVGNTIYF
TGTGCCAGCTCACCCCTATCGACAGGGGTCGGAAACACCATATATTTT
>14|.|TRBD1|TRBJ2-7|TRBV7-9
CASSLGQGFNEQYF
TGTGCCAGCAGCCTGGGACAGGGGTTCAACGAGCAGTACTTC
>14|.|.|TRBJ1-6|TRBV19
CASSITGRDSPLHF
TGTGCCAGTAGTATAACAGGGAGGGATTCACCCCTCCACTTT
>13|.|.|TRBJ2-1|TRBV7-9
CASSLVQNNEQFF
TGTGCCAGCAGCCTGGTTCAGAACAATGAGCAGTTCTTC
>12|.|.|TRBJ2-7|TRBV6-5
CAGGEPAYEQYF
TGTGCCGGTGGGGAGCCCGCCTACGAGCAGTACTTC
>16|.|TRBD2|TRBJ2-7|TRBV15
CATSRDLLAGSREQYF
TGTGCCACCAGCAGAGATCTCCTAGCGGGATCCCGCGAGCAGTACTTC
>13|.|.|TRBJ2-1|TRBV7-7
CASSLSFNNEQFF
TGTGCCAGCAGCTTGAGTTTTAACAATGAGCAGTTCTTC
>16|.|TRBD1|TRBJ2-1|TRBV5-1
CASSLTGKSSYNEQFF
TGCGCCAGCAGTCTGACAGGGAAGAGCTCCTACAATGAGCAGTTCTTC
>16|.|.|TRBJ2-7|TRBV4-3
CASSQAYPGNSYEQYF
TGCGCCAGCAGCCAAGCTTACCCCGGTAACTCCTACGAGCAGTACTTC
>15|.|.|TRBJ1-6|TRBV6-1
CASSALSSYNSPLHF
TGTGCCAGCAGTGCCCTCAGCTCCTATAATTCACCCCTCCACTTT
>11|.|.|TRBJ2-1|TRBV5-1
CASRLGAEQFF
TGCGCCAGCAGGTTAGGGGCTGAGCAGTTCTTC
>14|.|TRBD1|TRBJ2-3|TRBV5-6
CASSFRGTTDTQYF
TGTGCCAGCAGCTTCAGGGGGACGACAGATACGCAGTATTTT
>14|.|.|TRBJ2-7|TRBV6-5
CASSDRDISYEQYF
TGTGCCAGCAGCGACCGGGACATAAGCTACGAGCAGTACTTC
>15|few|.|TRBJ1-1|TRBV14
CASSLYVGMNTEAFF
TGTGCCAGCAGCCTGTATGTCGGTATGAACACTGAAGCTTTCTTT
>13|.|.|TRBJ1-6|TRBV6-1
CASSEGPNSPLHF
TGTGCCAGCAGTGAGGGGCCCAATTCACCCCTCCACTTT
>17|.|.|TRBJ1-2|TRBV27
CASSLLVGQGTNYGYTF
TGTGCCAGCAGTTTATTAGTTGGGCAGGGCACTAACTATGGCTACACCTTC
>16|.|TRBD1|TRBJ1-4|TRBV5-1
CASSRTGGATNEKLFF
TGCGCCAGCAGCCGGACAGGGGGTGCAACTAATGAAAAACTGTTTTTT
>15|few|TRBD1|TRBJ2-5|TRBV30
CAWNHQGQGTETQYF
TGTGCCTGGAACCACCAAGGACAGGGAACGGAGACCCAGTACTTC
>15|few|TRBD1|TRBJ2-7|TRBV5-4
CASSLSGTDHYEQYF
TGTGCCAGCAGCCTTTCCGGGACAGACCACTACGAGCAGTACTTC
>12|once|.|TRBJ1-1|TRBV30
CAWSPSHTEAFF
TGTGCCTGGAGTCCAAGCCACACTGAAGCTTTCTTT
>11|.|.|TRBJ2-5|TRBV20-1
CSARDLRVQYF
TGCAGTGCTAGAGATCTTAGAGTCCAGTACTTC
>13|.|.|TRBJ1-4|TRBV2
CASRRGAGEKLFF
TGTGCCAGCAGGCGGGGGGCGGGTGAAAAACTGTTTTTT
>13|few|.|TRBJ1-3|TRBV30
CAQGQFSGNTIYF
TGTGCCCAAGGACAGTTCTCTGGAAACACCATATATTTT
>16|.|.|TRBJ1-6|TRBV28
CASSDGGSSYNSPLHF
TGTGCCAGCAGCGACGGTGGGAGCTCCTATAATTCACCCCTCCACTTT
>16|.|TRBD1|TRBJ1-2|TRBV5-5
CASNLPGTGGSYGYTF
TGTGCCAGCAACCTTCCCGGGACAGGGGGTTCCTATGGCTACACCTTC
>15|once|.|TRBJ1-1|TRBV5-4
CASSLGQGRNTEAFF
TGTGCCAGCAGCTTGGGCCAGGGGAGAAACACTGAAGCTTTCTTT
>16|.|TRBD1|TRBJ1-3|TRBV6-5
CASSYRQGAGGNTIYF
TGTGCCAGCAGTTACCGACAGGGGGCTGGAGGAAACACCATATATTTT
>14|few|TRBD1|TRBJ1-2|TRBV7-8
CASSPQGAGYGYTF
TGTGCCAGCAGCCCCCAGGGGGCGGGTTATGGCTACACCTTC
>13|.|.|TRBJ1-1|TRBV7-9
CASSLTETPEAFF
TGTGCCAGCAGCCTAACGGAGACTCCTGAAGCTTTCTTT
>16|.|TRBD2|TRBJ2-2|TRBV4-3
CASSQTRAGGSRELFF
TGCGCCAGCAGCCAAACGAGGGCGGGAGGATCCCGGGAGCTGTTTTTT
>15|once|TRBD2|TRBJ2-7|TRBV6-5
CASSSTSGSSYEQYF
TGTGCCAGCAGCTCTACTAGCGGGAGCTCCTACGAGCAGTACTTC
>16|.|TRBD1|TRBJ1-6|TRBV6-5
CASSYSTGLNNSPLHF
TGTGCCAGCAGTTACTCGACAGGGTTGAATAATTCACCCCTCCACTTT
>18|.|.|TRBJ1-5|TRBV19
CASSIDLPGGVSNQPQHF
TGTGCCAGTAGTATAGATCTTCCGGGAGGGGTTAGCAATCAGCCCCAGCATTTT
>17|once|.|TRBJ2-1|TRBV21-1
CASSRIALWGLYNEQFF
TGTGCCAGCAGCAGGATCGCACTATGGGGGCTATACAATGAGCAGTTCTTC
>16|.|.|TRBJ2-1|TRBV19
CASSLGRGGSYNEQFF
TGTGCCAGTAGTCTGGGAAGGGGTGGCTCCTACAATGAGCAGTTCTTC
>14|.|.|TRBJ2-1|TRBV5-1
CASRETGSYNEQFF
TGCGCCAGCAGGGAGACTGGGTCCTACAATGAGCAGTTCTTC
>11|few|.|TRBJ1-2|TRBV30
CAWSRQWGYTF
TGTGCCTGGAGTCGACAGTGGGGCTACACCTTC
>14|.|TRBD1|TRBJ1-1|TRBV5-1
CASSWGQGSTEAFF
TGCGCCAGCAGCTGGGGACAGGGGAGCACTGAAGCTTTCTTT
>14|once|TRBD2|TRBJ2-7|TRBV11-3
CASSLGGGPYEQYF
TGTGCCAGCAGCCTTGGGGGAGGGCCCTACGAGCAGTACTTC
>17|.|.|TRBJ2-4|TRBV11-2
CASSSFTGTARQNIQYF
TGTGCCAGCAGCTCATTTACAGGGACGGCTAGGCAAAACATTCAGTACTTC
>14|.|.|TRBJ1-1|TRBV12-5
CASGVTGGNTEAFF
TGTGCTAGTGGGGTGACAGGAGGGAACACTGAAGCTTTCTTT
>17|once|.|TRBJ2-3|TRBV9
CASSPQPGSRSTDTQYF
TGTGCCAGCAGCCCCCAGCCGGGGTCTAGAAGCACAGATACGCAGTATTTT
>16|few|TRBD2|TRBJ2-7|TRBV5-4
CASSTGLAGGGYEQYF
TGTGCCAGCAGCACGGGACTAGCGGGGGGCGGTTACGAGCAGTACTTC
>15|.|TRBD2|TRBJ2-7|TRBV30
CAWSVLAGGPVEQYF
TGTGCCTGGAGTGTACTTGCGGGGGGGCCTGTCGAGCAGTACTTC
>13|.|.|TRBJ1-1|TRBV10-3
CAISHQGDTEAFF
TGTGCCATCAGTCACCAAGGGGACACTGAAGCTTTCTTT
>15|.|TRBD1|TRBJ1-2|TRBV4-1
CASSQGQATNYGYTF
TGCGCCAGCAGCCAGGGACAGGCAACTAACTATGGCTACACCTTC